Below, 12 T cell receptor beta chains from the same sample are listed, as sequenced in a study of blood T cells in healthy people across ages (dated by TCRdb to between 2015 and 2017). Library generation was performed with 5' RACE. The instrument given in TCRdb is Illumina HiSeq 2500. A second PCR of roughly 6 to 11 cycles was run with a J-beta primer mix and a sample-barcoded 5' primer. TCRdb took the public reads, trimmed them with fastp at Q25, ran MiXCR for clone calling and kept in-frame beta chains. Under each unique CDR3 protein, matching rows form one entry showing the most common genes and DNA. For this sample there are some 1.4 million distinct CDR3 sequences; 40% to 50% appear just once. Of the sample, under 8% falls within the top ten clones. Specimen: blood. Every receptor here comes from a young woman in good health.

The CDR3 nucleotides are TGTGCCATCAGTGAGTCTCCGGGACTAGCGGGAGACAATGAGCAGTTCTTC. This translates into CAISESPGLAGDNEQFF. The chain recombines TRBV10-3 with TRBJ2-1, with 14 bases identical to TRBD2. The germline CDR1 and CDR2 sequences are ENHRY and SYGVKD. The ends lost 0 bases at V and 5 bases at J; junction bases unmatched: 3. The CDR3 contains 17 residues.

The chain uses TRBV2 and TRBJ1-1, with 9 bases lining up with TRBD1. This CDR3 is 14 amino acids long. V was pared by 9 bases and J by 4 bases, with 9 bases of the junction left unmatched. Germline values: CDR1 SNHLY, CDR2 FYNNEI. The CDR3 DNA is TGTGCCAGGGACGGACAGGGGATTAGCACTGAAGCTTTCTTT. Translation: CARDGQGISTEAFF.

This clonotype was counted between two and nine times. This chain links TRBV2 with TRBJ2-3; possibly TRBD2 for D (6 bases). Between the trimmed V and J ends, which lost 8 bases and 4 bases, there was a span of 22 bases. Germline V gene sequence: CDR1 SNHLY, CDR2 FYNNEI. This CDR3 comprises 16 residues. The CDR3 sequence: CASRTTVFKIADTQYF. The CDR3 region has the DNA TGTGCCAGCCGGACTACGGTTTTTAAGATCGCAGATACGCAGTATTTT.

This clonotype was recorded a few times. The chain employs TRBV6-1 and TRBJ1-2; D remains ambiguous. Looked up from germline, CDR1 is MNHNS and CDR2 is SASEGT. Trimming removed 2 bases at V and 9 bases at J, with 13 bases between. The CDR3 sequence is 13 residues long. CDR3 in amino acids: CASSEPTRWSYTF. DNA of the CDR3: TGTGCCAGCAGTGAACCGACACGGTGGAGCTACACCTTC.

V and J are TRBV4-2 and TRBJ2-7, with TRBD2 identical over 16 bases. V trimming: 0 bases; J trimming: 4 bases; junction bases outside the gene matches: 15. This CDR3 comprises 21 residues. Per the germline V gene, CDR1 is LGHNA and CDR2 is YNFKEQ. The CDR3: CASSQDRSSGTSGRASYEQYF. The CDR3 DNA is TGTGCCAGCAGCCAAGATAGGTCTTCGGGGACTAGCGGGAGGGCCTCATACGAGCAGTACTTC.

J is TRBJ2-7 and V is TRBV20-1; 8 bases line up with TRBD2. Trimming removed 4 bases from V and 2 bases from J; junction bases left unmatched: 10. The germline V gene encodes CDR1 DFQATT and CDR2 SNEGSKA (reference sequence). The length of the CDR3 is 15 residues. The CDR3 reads CSAKLPGLVTYEQYF. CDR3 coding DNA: TGCAGTGCTAAATTACCGGGACTAGTAACCTACGAGCAGTACTTC.

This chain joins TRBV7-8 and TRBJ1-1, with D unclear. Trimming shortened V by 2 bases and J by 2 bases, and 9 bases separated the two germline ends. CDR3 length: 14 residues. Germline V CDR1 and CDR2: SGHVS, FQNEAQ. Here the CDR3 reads CASSLMSTNTEAFF. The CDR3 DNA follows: TGTGCCAGCAGCTTAATGTCTACTAACACTGAAGCTTTCTTT.

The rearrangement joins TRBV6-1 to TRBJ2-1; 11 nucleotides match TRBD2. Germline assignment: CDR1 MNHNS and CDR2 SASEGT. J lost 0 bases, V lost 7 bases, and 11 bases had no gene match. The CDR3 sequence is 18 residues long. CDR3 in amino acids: CASTGGKLAGASYNEQFF. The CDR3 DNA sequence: TGTGCCAGCACGGGAGGGAAACTAGCGGGGGCCTCCTACAATGAGCAGTTCTTC.

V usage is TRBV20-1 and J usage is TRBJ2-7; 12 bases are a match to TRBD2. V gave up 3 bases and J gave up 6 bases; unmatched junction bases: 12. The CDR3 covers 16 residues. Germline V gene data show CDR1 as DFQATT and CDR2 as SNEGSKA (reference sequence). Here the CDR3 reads CSARGEGLAGGSEQYF. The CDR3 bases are TGCAGTGCTAGGGGGGAGGGGCTAGCGGGAGGGTCCGAGCAGTACTTC.

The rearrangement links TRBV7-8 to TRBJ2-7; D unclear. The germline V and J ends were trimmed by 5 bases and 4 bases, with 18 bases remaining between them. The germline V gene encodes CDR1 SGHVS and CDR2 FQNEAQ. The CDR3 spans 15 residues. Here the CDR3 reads CASSPPRVALYEQYF. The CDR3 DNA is TGTGCCAGCAGCCCCCCCCGGGTCGCCCTATACGAGCAGTACTTC.

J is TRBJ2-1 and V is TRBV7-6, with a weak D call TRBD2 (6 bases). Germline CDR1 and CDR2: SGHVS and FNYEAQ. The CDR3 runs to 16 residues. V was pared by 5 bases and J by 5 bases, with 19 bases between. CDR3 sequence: CASSPQALASNNEQFF. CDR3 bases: TGTGCCAGCAGCCCACAGGCGCTAGCGTCTAACAATGAGCAGTTCTTC. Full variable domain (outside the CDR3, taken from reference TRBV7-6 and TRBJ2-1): GAGVSQSPRYKVTKRGQDVALRCDPISGHVSLYWYRQALGQGPEFLTYFNYEAQQDKSGLPNDRFSAERPEGSISTLTIQRTEQRDSAMYRCASSPQALASNNEQFFGPGTRLTVL.

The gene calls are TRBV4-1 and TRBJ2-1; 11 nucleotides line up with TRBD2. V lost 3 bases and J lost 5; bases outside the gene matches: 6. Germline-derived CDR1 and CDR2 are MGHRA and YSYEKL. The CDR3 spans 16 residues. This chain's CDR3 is CASSHPGTSGNNEQFF. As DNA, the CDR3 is TGCGCCAGCAGCCACCCCGGGACTAGCGGTAACAATGAGCAGTTCTTC.